The 27 T cell receptor beta chains below all came from one sample that was sequenced in a study of T-cell reconstitution after alpha-beta-depleted transplantation in children. This sample's TCRbeta library carried unique molecular identifier barcodes. TCRdb recomputed calls from the PCR reads with MiXCR, one row per CDR3 protein. The sample gives approximately 400,000 distinct CDR3 sequences, 11% of which show up once; nearly 5.5% is in the top ten. The specimen comprised PBMCs from the stem cell graft donor, sampled from the stem cell graft. These receptors were taken from a human donor who donated a stem cell graft to a child with acute myeloid leukemia.

The V gene is TRBV20-1, the J gene TRBJ2-5, with 7 bases lining up with TRBD2. The CDR3 loop spans 15 amino acids. V shed 3 bases and J 4 bases; nucleotides not matched to a gene: 11. The V gene's germline CDR1 is DFQATT and CDR2 SNEGSKA (reference sequence). In DNA, the CDR3 is TGCAGTGCTAGGGACGGGACTACGTCGGGAGAGACCCAGTACTTC. This gives the protein CSARDGTTSGETQYF.

This clonotype was recorded a few times. The J gene is TRBJ2-1, the V gene TRBV6-2 or TRBV6-3; TRBD2 aligns across 11 bases. Trimming took 8 bases from V and 3 from J; bases not matched to a gene: 12. This CDR3 is 17 amino acids long. CDR1 is MNHEY and CDR2 is SVGEGT in the germline V gene. Here the CDR3 reads CASLGLAGASVYNEQFF. The CDR3 nucleotides read TGTGCCAGCCTAGGACTAGCGGGCGCTTCAGTCTACAATGAGCAGTTCTTC.

This clonotype was detected only a few times. The rearrangement links TRBV6-5 to TRBJ1-4, with TRBD1 identical over 9 bases. CDR1 is MNHEY, CDR2 SVGAGI, per germline. This CDR3 has 15 amino acids. With V trimmed by 1 base and J by 5 bases, 2 bases remained unmatched. The CDR3 here is CASSYWGTGNEKLFF. CDR3 DNA: TGTGCCAGCAGTTACTGGGGGACAGGGAATGAAAAACTGTTTTTT.

This clonotype turned up a few times. V is TRBV29-1 and J is TRBJ1-2; 8 bases are shared with TRBD1. Germline V CDR1 and CDR2: SQVTM, ANQGSEA. V was pared by 5 bases and J by 7 bases, with 6 bases of the junction left unmatched. The length of the CDR3 is 12 residues. The DNA for the CDR3 is TGCAGCGTTCCCGGGACAGGCGGTGGCTACACCTTC. Residues: CSVPGTGGGYTF.

The chain joins TRBV5-1 to TRBJ2-1, with D perhaps matching TRBD1 (6 bases). Germline loops: CDR1 SGHRS, CDR2 YFSETQ. The CDR3 covers 16 residues. V lost 3 bases, J lost 0 bases, and 13 bases lay in between. CDR3 sequence: CASSSRQVSSYNEQFF. Here the CDR3 DNA reads TGCGCCAGCAGCTCGAGACAGGTCAGCTCCTACAATGAGCAGTTCTTC.

The CDR3 is CASSPGTGGGETQYF. In nucleotides, the CDR3 is TGTGCCAGCAGCCCAGGGACAGGGGGCGGCGAGACCCAGTACTTC. The rearrangement joins TRBV3-1 to TRBJ2-5; 12 bases align to TRBD1. The CDR3 is 15 amino acids. With V trimmed by 4 bases and J by 5 bases, 5 bases remained unmatched. CDR1 is LGHDT and CDR2 is YNNKEL in the germline V gene (reference sequence).

In its sample, this clonotype was seen a few times. The rearrangement links TRBV5-1 to TRBJ2-2; 8 bases align to TRBD1. Germline V gene lookup returns CDR1 SGHRS and CDR2 YFSETQ. The V gene end was trimmed by 2 bases and the J gene end by 5 bases; junction bases not matched to a gene: 8. The CDR3 consists of 16 residues. The CDR3 bases are TGCGCCAGCAGCTTACCCGGGACAGGTCGGACCGGGGAGCTGTTTTTT. It yields the protein CASSLPGTGRTGELFF.

The table lists this clonotype with a few counts. The chain is built from TRBV5-1 and TRBJ2-1; unclear D gene. CDR3 size: 15 residues. Trimming stripped 3 bases from V and 6 bases from J, with 16 bases between. Germline V gene data show CDR1 as SGHRS and CDR2 as YFSETQ. The CDR3 spells CASSSYLQSGNEQFF. CDR3 in DNA: TGCGCCAGCAGCTCTTACCTACAATCGGGCAATGAGCAGTTCTTC.

J is TRBJ2-7 and V is TRBV5-1, with a possible D match to TRBD1 (7 bases). Trimming left V 0 bases short and J 3 bases short, with 19 bases between. The CDR3 has 17 amino acids. The germline V gene encodes CDR1 SGHRS and CDR2 YFSETQ. As DNA, the CDR3 is TGCGCCAGCAGCTTGGAGCCCCAGGGGGGCTTAGGCTACGAGCAGTACGTC. This translates into CASSLEPQGGLGYEQYV.

This clonotype occurred many times. The V call is TRBV7-9, the J call TRBJ2-5; the D is unclear. The germline V and J ends were trimmed by 0 bases and 1 base, with 9 bases remaining between them. The CDR3 contains 15 residues. CDR1 is SEHNR and CDR2 is FQNEAQ in the germline V gene (reference sequence). Written as DNA, the CDR3 is TGTGCCAGCAGCTTAGCAGGAACCACCCAAGAGACCCAGTACTTC. Protein: CASSLAGTTQETQYF.

This clonotype was counted only a few times. The chain employs TRBV2 and TRBJ2-1; 9 bases map to TRBD2. This CDR3 region has 14 residues. Trimming at V came to 7 bases and at J to 10 bases, leaving 11 bases not matched to a gene. Germline lookup yields CDR1 SNHLY and CDR2 FYNNEI. In nucleotides, the CDR3 is TGTGCCAGCACTGGGGTAGCGGGAGTATTAGAGCAGTTCTTC. Its protein product is CASTGVAGVLEQFF.

The gene calls are TRBV20-1 and TRBJ1-5, with D maybe TRBD1 (5 bases). Germline CDR1 reads DFQATT; CDR2 reads SNEGSKA (reference sequence). The CDR3 is 14 amino acids. V lost 5 bases to trimming and J lost 5 bases, with 16 bases between them. CDR3 amino acids: CSAHTGTDHQPQHF. The CDR3 DNA reads TGCAGTGCTCATACCGGGACGGATCATCAGCCCCAGCATTTT.

This clonotype appeared a few times. J is TRBJ2-5 and V is TRBV5-1; maybe TRBD1 (5 bases). With 4 bases removed from V and 3 bases from J, the gap between germline ends came to 13 bases. CDR3 length equals 14 residues. Germline CDR1 is SGHRS and CDR2 is YFSETQ. For the CDR3, the DNA is TGCGCCAGCAGCCCCCAGGGCAGAAAAGAGACCCAGTACTTC. Translating gives CASSPQGRKETQYF. The full variable domain, rest sourced from reference TRBV5-1 and TRBJ2-5, is KAGVTQTPRYLIKTRGQQVTLSCSPISGHRSVSWYQQTPGQGLQFLFEYFSETQRNKGNFPGRFSGRQFSNSRSEMNVSTLELGDSALYLCASSPQGRKETQYFGPGTRLLVL.

The chain combines TRBV10-2 with TRBJ1-2, with D uncertain. There are 18 residues in the CDR3. Germline V lookup: CDR1 WSHSY, CDR2 SAAADI. V lost 3 bases, J lost 0 bases, and 20 bases lay in between. The CDR3 spells CASSDWQLSLRSNYGYTF. CDR3 in DNA: TGCGCCAGCAGTGATTGGCAGCTAAGCTTAAGATCTAACTATGGCTACACCTTC.

The genes are TRBV5-1 and TRBJ1-1; D possibly corresponds to TRBD1 (5 bases). From germline, CDR1 is SGHRS and CDR2 YFSETQ. This CDR3 has 13 residues. Trimming removed 5 bases from V and 7 bases from J, with 15 bases in between. The DNA for the CDR3 is TGCGCCAGCAGAAGATCAGGGAGAGTTGAAGCTTTCTTT. This codes for CASRRSGRVEAFF. The whole variable domain, filled in from reference TRBV5-1 and TRBJ1-1, reads KAGVTQTPRYLIKTRGQQVTLSCSPISGHRSVSWYQQTPGQGLQFLFEYFSETQRNKGNFPGRFSGRQFSNSRSEMNVSTLELGDSALYLCASRRSGRVEAFFGQGTRLTVV.

With respect to this clonotype: The CDR3 ends on some other residue instead of the conserved phenylalanine or tryptophan, so this is likely a read error. The V gene is TRBV4-2, the J gene TRBJ2-3; unclear D gene. The CDR3 sequence is 17 residues long. Germline V gene lookup returns CDR1 LGHNA and CDR2 YNFKEQ. Trimming left V 0 bases short and J 3 bases short, with 16 bases between. CDR3 amino acids: CASSQEPGSRWTDTQYY. CDR3 nucleotide sequence: TGTGCCAGCAGCCAAGAACCGGGTAGCCGTTGGACAGATACGCAGTATTAT.

The rearrangement uses TRBV27 and TRBJ2-5, with a possible D match to TRBD2 (7 bases). This CDR3 region has 16 residues. The germline V gene has CDR1 MNHEY and CDR2 SMNVEV (reference sequence). V dropped 6 bases and J dropped 5 bases, with 22 bases sitting between them. The CDR3 loop is CASRLKLRGAGETQYF. DNA for the CDR3: TGTGCCAGCAGACTTAAGCTCCGGGGGGCCGGGGAGACCCAGTACTTC.

The chain links TRBV4-1 to TRBJ1-1; D gene unclear. V was pared by 4 bases and J by 0 bases, with 24 bases between. Germline V gives CDR1 MGHRA, CDR2 YSYEKL. This CDR3 has 19 amino acids. CDR3 residues: CASSPAGGRMAFMNTEAFF. In nucleotides, the CDR3 is TGCGCCAGCAGCCCCGCGGGAGGGCGCATGGCCTTTATGAACACTGAAGCTTTCTTT.

This clonotype occurred a few times. This rearrangement joins TRBV7-9 to TRBJ2-1, with 7 bases aligning to TRBD2. The CDR3 is made up of 17 amino acids. J was trimmed by 2 bases and V by 5 bases; bases with no gene match: 12. Germline loops: CDR1 SEHNR, CDR2 FQNEAQ (reference sequence). CDR3 in amino acids: CASSPPSGTSPYNEQFF. The CDR3 DNA follows: TGTGCCAGCAGCCCCCCTAGCGGTACCTCTCCCTACAATGAGCAGTTCTTC.

This clonotype was counted between two and nine times. J is TRBJ2-7 and V is TRBV10-2; either TRBD1 or TRBD2 may fit D (6 bases each). Germline CDR1 is WSHSY and CDR2 is SAAADI. This CDR3 spans 15 amino acids. With 7 bases removed from V and 2 bases from J, the gap between germline ends came to 18 bases. The CDR3 loop is CASTKGGLETYEQYV. In DNA form, the CDR3 reads TGCGCCAGCACCAAAGGGGGGTTAGAGACCTACGAGCAGTACGTC.

This clonotype occurred many times. The CDR3 DNA reads as TGTGCCAGCAGTTTATTGGATAGCAATCAGCCCCAGCATTTT. It yields the protein CASSLLDSNQPQHF. J is TRBJ1-5 and V is TRBV12-3 or TRBV12-4; D remains ambiguous. V was cut by 2 bases and J by 0 bases, with 5 bases left in between. CDR3 length: 14 residues.

The genes are TRBV4-2 and TRBJ2-3; D is possibly TRBD1 or TRBD2 (5 bases each). CDR1 is LGHNA, CDR2 YNFKEQ, per germline. This CDR3 is built from 18 residues. Between the trimmed V and J ends, which lost 3 bases and 9 bases, there was a span of 28 bases. The CDR3 here is CASSQNVVGTLVGKTQYF. The CDR3 region has the DNA TGTGCCAGCAGCCAGAACGTCGTGGGGACCCTCGTAGGGAAAACGCAGTATTTT.

In its sample, this clonotype was seen many times. This chain links TRBV3-1 with TRBJ2-2; 8 nucleotides align to TRBD1. The CDR3 consists of 14 residues. Germline V lookup: CDR1 LGHDT, CDR2 YNNKEL (reference sequence). The J segment lost 7 bases and the V segment lost 1 base, leaving 2 bases of the junction unmatched. The CDR3 region has the DNA TGTGCCAGCAGCCAAGCAGGGGGCTTCGGGGAGCTGTTTTTT. Its protein is CASSQAGGFGELFF.

This clonotype was seen more than once but under ten times. This chain links TRBV7-2 with TRBJ2-1; 8 bases match TRBD1. The germline CDR1 and CDR2 sequences are SGHTA and FQGNSA. J gave up 4 bases and V 4 bases, and 6 bases lay outside the gene matches. The CDR3 length is 15 residues. In DNA, the CDR3 is TGTGCCAGCAGCTATGGACAGGGCCCTTACAATGAGCAGTTCTTC. Translation gives CASSYGQGPYNEQFF.

This chain connects TRBV4-1 to TRBJ2-1; the D call may be TRBD1 or TRBD2 (5 bases each). Germline V lookup: CDR1 MGHRA, CDR2 YSYEKL. Trimming removed 4 bases at V and 4 bases at J, with 11 bases between. The CDR3 has 14 residues. CDR3 in amino acids: CASSPAEGYNEQFF. DNA of the CDR3: TGCGCCAGCAGCCCAGCTGAGGGGTACAATGAGCAGTTCTTC.

The V gene is TRBV5-4, the J gene TRBJ2-7, with D possibly TRBD1 on 5 matching bases. This CDR3 contains 15 residues. V dropped 0 bases and J dropped 4 bases, with 14 bases sitting between them. Germline CDR1 and CDR2: SGHNT and YYREEE (reference sequence). CDR3 DNA: TGTGCCAGCAGCTTGGTAGGGGATCCGAGTTACGAGCAGTACGTC. Protein: CASSLVGDPSYEQYV.

The J gene is TRBJ2-7, the V gene TRBV10-2; TRBD2 agrees at 9 bases. The ends lost 11 bases at V and 0 bases at J; junction bases unmatched: 17. Per germline, CDR1 WSHSY and CDR2 SAAADI. The length of the CDR3 is 17 residues. CDR3 region: CAPWTGQKGLASYEQYF. As DNA, the CDR3 is TGCGCCCCTTGGACAGGACAGAAGGGACTAGCCTCCTACGAGCAGTACTTC.